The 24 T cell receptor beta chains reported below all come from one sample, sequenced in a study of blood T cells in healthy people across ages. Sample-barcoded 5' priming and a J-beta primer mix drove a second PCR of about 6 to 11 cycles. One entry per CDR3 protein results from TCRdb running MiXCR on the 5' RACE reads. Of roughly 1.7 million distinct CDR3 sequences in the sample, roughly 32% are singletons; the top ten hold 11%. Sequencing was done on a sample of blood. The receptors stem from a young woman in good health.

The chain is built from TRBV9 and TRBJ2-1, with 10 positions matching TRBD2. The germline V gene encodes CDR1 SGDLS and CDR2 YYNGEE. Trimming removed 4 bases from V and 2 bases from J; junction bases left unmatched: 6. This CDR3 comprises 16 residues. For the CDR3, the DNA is TGTGCCAGCAGCCGGAGCGGGAGGGCCCCCTACAATGAGCAGTTCTTC. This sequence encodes CASSRSGRAPYNEQFF.

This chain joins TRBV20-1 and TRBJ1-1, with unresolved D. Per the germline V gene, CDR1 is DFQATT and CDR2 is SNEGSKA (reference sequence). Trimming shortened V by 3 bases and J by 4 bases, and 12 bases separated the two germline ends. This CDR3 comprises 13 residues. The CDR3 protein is CSASQLAGTEAFF. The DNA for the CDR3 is TGCAGTGCTAGCCAACTTGCAGGCACTGAAGCTTTCTTT.

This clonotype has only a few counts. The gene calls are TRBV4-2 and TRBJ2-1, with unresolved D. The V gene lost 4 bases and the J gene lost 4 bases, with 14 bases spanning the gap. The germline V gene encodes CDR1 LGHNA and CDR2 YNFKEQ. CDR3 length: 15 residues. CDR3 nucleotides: TGTGCCAGCAGCCCCTCGAAAGGCCAATACAATGAGCAGTTCTTC. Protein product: CASSPSKGQYNEQFF.

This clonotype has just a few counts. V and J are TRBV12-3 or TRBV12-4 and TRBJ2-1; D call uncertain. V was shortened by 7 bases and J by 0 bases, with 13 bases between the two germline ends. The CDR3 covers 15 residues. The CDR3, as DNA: TGTGCCAGCATTCCATACCCGAGCTCCTACAATGAGCAGTTCTTC. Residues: CASIPYPSSYNEQFF.

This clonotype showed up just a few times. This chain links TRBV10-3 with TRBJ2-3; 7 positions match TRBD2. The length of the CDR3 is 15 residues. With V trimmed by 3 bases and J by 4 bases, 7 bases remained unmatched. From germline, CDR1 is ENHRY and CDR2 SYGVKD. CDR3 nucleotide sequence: TGTGCCATCAGTGATACCAGCGGGAAGTCAGATACGCAGTATTTT. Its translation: CAISDTSGKSDTQYF.

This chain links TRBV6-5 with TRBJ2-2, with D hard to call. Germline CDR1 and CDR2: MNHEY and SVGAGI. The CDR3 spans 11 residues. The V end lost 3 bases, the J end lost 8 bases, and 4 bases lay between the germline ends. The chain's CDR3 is CASSYKGELFF. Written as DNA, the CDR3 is TGTGCCAGCAGTTATAAGGGGGAGCTGTTTTTT.

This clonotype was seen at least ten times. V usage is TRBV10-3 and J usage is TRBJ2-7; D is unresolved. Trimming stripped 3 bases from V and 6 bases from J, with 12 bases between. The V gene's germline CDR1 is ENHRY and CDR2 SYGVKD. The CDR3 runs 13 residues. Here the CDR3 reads CAISEGRNAEQYF. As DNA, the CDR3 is TGTGCCATCAGTGAAGGCAGGAATGCCGAGCAGTACTTC.

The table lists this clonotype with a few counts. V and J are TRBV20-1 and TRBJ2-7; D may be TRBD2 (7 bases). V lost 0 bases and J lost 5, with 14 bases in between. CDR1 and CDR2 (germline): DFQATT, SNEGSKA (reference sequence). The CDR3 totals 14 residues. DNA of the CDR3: TGCAGTGCTAGAGATGAACAGGGAGGGAACGAGCAGTACTTC. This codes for CSARDEQGGNEQYF.

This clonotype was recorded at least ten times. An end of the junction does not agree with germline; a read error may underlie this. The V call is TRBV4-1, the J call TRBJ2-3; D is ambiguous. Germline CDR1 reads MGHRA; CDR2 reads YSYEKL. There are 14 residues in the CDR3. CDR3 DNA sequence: TGTGCCAGCAGCCAAGGGTTGGGCACAGATACGCAGTATTTT. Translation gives CASSQGLGTDTQYF.

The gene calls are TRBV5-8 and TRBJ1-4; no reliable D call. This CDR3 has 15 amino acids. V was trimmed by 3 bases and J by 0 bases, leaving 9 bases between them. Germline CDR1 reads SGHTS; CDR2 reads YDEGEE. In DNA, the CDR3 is TGTGCCAGCAGCTCCCTTGTTGCAACTAATGAAAAACTGTTTTTT. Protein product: CASSSLVATNEKLFF. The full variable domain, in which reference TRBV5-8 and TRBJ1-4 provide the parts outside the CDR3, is EAGVTQSPTHLIKTRGQQATLRCSPISGHTSVYWYQQALGLGLQFLLWYDEGEERNRGNFPPRFSGRQFPNYSSELNVNALELEDSALYLCASSSLVATNEKLFFGSGTQLSVL.

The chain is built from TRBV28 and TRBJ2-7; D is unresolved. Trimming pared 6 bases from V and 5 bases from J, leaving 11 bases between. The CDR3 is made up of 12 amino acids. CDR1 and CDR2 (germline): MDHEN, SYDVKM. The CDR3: CASSPFRNEQYF. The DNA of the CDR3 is TGTGCCAGCAGCCCCTTCCGTAACGAGCAGTACTTC.

The chain's CDR3 is CSARDGASQETQYF. The CDR3 nucleotides are TGCAGTGCTAGAGATGGGGCGTCCCAAGAGACCCAGTACTTC. The rearrangement uses TRBV20-1 and TRBJ2-5, with a possible D match to TRBD1 (5 bases). Deletions cut 0 bases from V and 1 base from J, with 9 bases between. Germline values: CDR1 DFQATT, CDR2 SNEGSKA (reference sequence). CDR3 size: 14 residues.

In nucleotides, the CDR3 is TGTGCCAGCAGACGAAACCTCGGGACAAGCAATCAGCCCCAGCATTTT. This encodes CASRRNLGTSNQPQHF. The J gene is TRBJ1-5, the V gene TRBV6-2 or TRBV6-3, with D maybe TRBD1 (6 bases). V dropped 6 bases and J dropped 1 base, with 16 bases sitting between them. Germline CDR1 MNHEY, CDR2 SVGEGT. This CDR3 has 16 amino acids.

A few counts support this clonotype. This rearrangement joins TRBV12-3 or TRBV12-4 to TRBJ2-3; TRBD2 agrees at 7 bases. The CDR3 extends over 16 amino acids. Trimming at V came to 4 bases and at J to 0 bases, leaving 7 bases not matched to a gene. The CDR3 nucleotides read TGTGCCAGCAGTTGGGCTAGCGGTACTAGCACAGATACGCAGTATTTT. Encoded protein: CASSWASGTSTDTQYF.

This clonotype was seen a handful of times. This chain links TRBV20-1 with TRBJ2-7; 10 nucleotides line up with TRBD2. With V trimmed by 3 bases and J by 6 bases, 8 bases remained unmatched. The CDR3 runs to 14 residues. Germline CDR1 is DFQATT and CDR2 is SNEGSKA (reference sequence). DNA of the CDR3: TGCAGTGCTAGTGCCAGCGGGAGGGGTCGCGAGCAGTACTTC. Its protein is CSASASGRGREQYF.

CDR3 sequence (DNA): TGTGCCAGCAGTGTGAACCACCGAATCCAATCCTACGAGCAGTACTTC. It codes for CASSVNHRIQSYEQYF. The chain couples TRBV6-1 to TRBJ2-7, with D hard to call. This CDR3 has 16 amino acids. The germline V gene encodes CDR1 MNHNS and CDR2 SASEGT. The germline V and J ends were trimmed by 4 bases and 1 base, with 17 bases remaining between them.

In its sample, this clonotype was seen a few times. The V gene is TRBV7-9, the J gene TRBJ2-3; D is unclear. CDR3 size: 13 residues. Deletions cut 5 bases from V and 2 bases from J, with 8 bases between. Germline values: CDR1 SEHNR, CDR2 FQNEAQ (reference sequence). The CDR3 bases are TGTGCCAGCAGCCCAGAGTACACAGATACGCAGTATTTT. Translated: CASSPEYTDTQYF.

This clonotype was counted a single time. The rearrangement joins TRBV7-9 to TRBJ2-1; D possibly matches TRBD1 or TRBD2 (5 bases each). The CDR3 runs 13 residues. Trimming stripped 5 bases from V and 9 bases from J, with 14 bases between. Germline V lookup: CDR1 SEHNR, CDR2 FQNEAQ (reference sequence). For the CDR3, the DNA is TGTGCCAGCAGCAACCCTAGTGGGGGTGAGCAGTTCTTC. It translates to CASSNPSGGEQFF.

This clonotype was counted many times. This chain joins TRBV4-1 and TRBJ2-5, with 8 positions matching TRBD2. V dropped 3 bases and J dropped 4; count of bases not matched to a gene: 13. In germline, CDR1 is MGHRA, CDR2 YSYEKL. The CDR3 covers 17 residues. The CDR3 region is CASSQTSARGVRETQYF. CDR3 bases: TGCGCCAGCAGCCAGACCTCCGCGCGGGGGGTTAGAGAGACCCAGTACTTC.

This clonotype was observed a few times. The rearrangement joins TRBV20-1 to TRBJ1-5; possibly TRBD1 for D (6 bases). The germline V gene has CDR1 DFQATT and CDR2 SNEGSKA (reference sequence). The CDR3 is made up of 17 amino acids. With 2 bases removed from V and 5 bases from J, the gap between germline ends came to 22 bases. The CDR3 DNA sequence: TGCAGTGCTAGAAAAGCCAGGGGCCTCCTTCGGGATCAGCCCCAGCATTTT. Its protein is CSARKARGLLRDQPQHF.

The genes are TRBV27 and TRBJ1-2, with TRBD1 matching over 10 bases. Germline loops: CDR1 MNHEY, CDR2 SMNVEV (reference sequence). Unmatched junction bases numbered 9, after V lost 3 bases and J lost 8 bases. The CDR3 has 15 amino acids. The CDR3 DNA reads TGTGCCAGCAGTTTTTCCGGGACAGGGGCGCGAGGCTACACCTTC. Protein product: CASSFSGTGARGYTF.

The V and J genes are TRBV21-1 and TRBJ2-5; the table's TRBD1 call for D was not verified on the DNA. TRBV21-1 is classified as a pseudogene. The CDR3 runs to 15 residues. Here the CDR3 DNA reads TGTGCCAGCAGCCCCCCGGTGGGAAAACAAGAGACCCAGTACTTC. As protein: CASSPPVGKQETQYF.

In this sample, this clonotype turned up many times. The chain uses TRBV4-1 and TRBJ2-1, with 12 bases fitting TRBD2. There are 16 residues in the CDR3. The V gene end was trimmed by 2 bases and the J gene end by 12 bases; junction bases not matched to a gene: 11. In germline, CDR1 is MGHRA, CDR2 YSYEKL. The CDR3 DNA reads TGCGCCAGCAGCCAAAGTCTAGCGGGAGGGGAGTTTTGGCAGTTCTTC. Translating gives CASSQSLAGGEFWQFF.

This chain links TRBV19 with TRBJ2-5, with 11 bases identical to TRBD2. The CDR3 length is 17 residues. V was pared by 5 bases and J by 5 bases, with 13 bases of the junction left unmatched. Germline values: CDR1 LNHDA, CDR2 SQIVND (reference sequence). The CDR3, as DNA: TGTGCCAGTAGTCTCCGGCCTACTAGCGGGAGAAGCGAGACCCAGTACTTC. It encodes CASSLRPTSGRSETQYF. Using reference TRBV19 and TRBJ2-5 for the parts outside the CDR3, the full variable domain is DGGITQSPKYLFRKEGQNVTLSCEQNLNHDAMYWYRQDPGQGLRLIYYSQIVNDFQKGDIAEGYSVSREKKESFPLTVTSAQKNPTAFYLCASSLRPTSGRSETQYFGPGTRLLVL.